Listed below are T cell receptor beta chains from one sample, sequenced in a study of blood T cell repertoires in COVID-19. This table comes from immunoSEQ multiplex PCR, and its TCRdb copy is limited to in-frame clones, with some not included. The table records over 200,000 clones, about 81% of them present only once. Sequenced input: PBMCs or T cells enriched from blood (not recorded which). These receptors all come from a man aged 40-55 years who had recovered from COVID-19. The CDR3 runs from the conserved cysteine through the conserved F or W. D genes are given only for firm matches. Part of the rows lack a size; the others show once, few, many or a class for expanded clones.

J gene,D gene,clone size,V gene,CDR3 protein,CDR3 DNA
TRBJ2-5,NA,few,TRBV21-1,CASPSSDLIEETQYF,TGTGCCAGCCCATCTAGCGACCTTATTGAAGAGACCCAGTACTTC
TRBJ2-2,NA,NA,TRBV5-1,CASSRGLGDTGELFF,TGCGCCAGCAGCCGGGGACTGGGAGACACCGGGGAGCTGTTTTTT
TRBJ2-3,NA,NA,TRBV4-1,CASSQGLFRTDTDTQYF,TGCGCCAGCAGCCAAGGTCTTTTCAGAACCGACACAGATACGCAGTATTTT
TRBJ2-7,NA,NA,TRBV10-1,CASSEIVSYEQYF,TGCGCCAGCAGTGAAATTGTATCCTACGAGCAGTACTTC
TRBJ2-7,NA,NA,TRBV4-1,CASSPTTGVTYEQYF,TGCGCCAGCAGCCCAACTACGGGGGTTACCTACGAGCAGTACTTC
TRBJ1-2,NA,NA,TRBV20-1,CSASRRGLGPLYGYTF,TGCAGTGCTAGTAGAAGGGGACTGGGCCCCCTCTATGGCTACACCTTC
TRBJ2-1,NA,few,TRBV5-1,CASSILPSGEVPGNEQFF,TGCGCCAGCAGTATCCTACCCTCCGGGGAGGTCCCGGGGAATGAGCAGTTCTTC
TRBJ2-2,NA,few,TRBV9,CASSGLAAMATGELFF,TGTGCCAGCAGCGGCTTAGCGGCAATGGCCACCGGGGAGCTGTTTTTT
TRBJ1-2,NA,NA,TRBV6-1,CASSASYGQAGYGYTF,TGTGCCAGCAGTGCATCCTACGGTCAGGCAGGATATGGCTACACCTTC
TRBJ2-7,NA,once,TRBV6-5,CASRGRASYEQYF,TGTGCCAGCAGGGGGCGAGCCTCCTACGAGCAGTACTTC
TRBJ1-1,TRBD1,NA,TRBV2,CASTRQGPNTEAFF,TGTGCCAGCACAAGACAGGGGCCAAACACTGAAGCTTTCTTT
TRBJ2-1,NA,NA,TRBV12-5,CASGLGLEQFF,TGTGCTAGTGGTTTGGGGCTCGAGCAGTTCTTC
TRBJ2-1,TRBD2,many,TRBV7-3,CASSKSGTKYNEQFF,TGTGCCAGCAGCAAGTCCGGGACTAAATACAATGAGCAGTTCTTC
TRBJ1-2,TRBD1,once,TRBV7-9,CASSFNVGLRGGPNYGYTF,TGTGCCAGCAGCTTTAATGTTGGGTTGAGAGGGGGCCCTAACTATGGCTACACCTTC
TRBJ1-1,TRBD1,NA,TRBV7-8,CASSPQGAKSTEAFF,TGTGCCAGCAGCCCACAGGGGGCGAAATCCACTGAAGCTTTCTTT
TRBJ2-3,TRBD2,NA,TRBV19,CASSIRTSGTSGKSDTQYF,TGTGCCAGTAGTATCCGGACATCCGGGACTAGCGGGAAATCAGATACGCAGTATTTT
TRBJ2-7,NA,few,TRBV19,CASKDSTKYEQYF,TGTGCCAGTAAGGACAGCACAAAGTACGAGCAGTACTTC
TRBJ2-2,TRBD1,NA,TRBV7-3,CASSLTGTANTGELFF,TGTGCCAGCAGCTTAACCGGGACAGCGAACACCGGGGAGCTGTTTTTT
TRBJ2-5,TRBD2,NA,TRBV9,CASSGGGETQYF,TGTGCCAGCAGCGGGGGGGGAGAGACCCAGTACTTC
TRBJ1-1,TRBD1,NA,TRBV7-3,CASSSTGTGVEAFF,TGTGCCAGCAGCTCAACCGGGACAGGGGTAGAAGCTTTCTTT
TRBJ2-7,NA,NA,TRBV7-9,CASSTVSEQYF,TGTGCCAGCAGCACCGTTAGCGAGCAGTACTTC
TRBJ1-2,NA,NA,TRBV19,CASSGLGQELGGYTF,TGTGCCAGTAGTGGGCTGGGGCAGGAACTCGGTGGCTACACCTTC
TRBJ1-6,NA,NA,TRBV7-8,CASSLVGATGYNSPLHF,TGTGCCAGCAGCTTAGTAGGGGCTACCGGCTATAATTCACCCCTCCACTTT
TRBJ1-1,TRBD1,NA,TRBV5-1,CASSLGGTGPNTEAFF,TGCGCCAGCAGCTTGGGTGGGACAGGGCCGAACACTGAAGCTTTCTTT
TRBJ1-5,TRBD1,few,TRBV19,CASSNGQGAMYLGNQPQHF,TGTGCCAGTAGTAACGGACAGGGGGCCATGTACTTGGGCAATCAGCCCCAGCATTTT
TRBJ1-2,NA,few,TRBV3-1/TRBV3-2,CASSPAMATGGYTF,TGTGCCAGCAGCCCCGCTATGGCTACGGGTGGCTACACCTTC
TRBJ1-3,NA,NA,TRBV12-3/TRBV12-4,CALATGSGNTIYF,TGTGCTTTGGCAACAGGCTCTGGAAACACCATATATTTT
TRBJ1-3,NA,NA,TRBV5-6,CASSPVGAGGNTIYF,TGTGCCAGCAGCCCGGTTGGGGCAGGGGGAAACACCATATATTTT
TRBJ2-1,NA,NA,TRBV19,CASSIPRLLGNEQFF,TGTGCCAGTAGTATCCCGAGGTTATTGGGCAATGAGCAGTTCTTC
TRBJ1-5,TRBD1,NA,TRBV27,CASSFRVQGAGQPQHF,TGTGCCAGCAGTTTCCGTGTTCAGGGGGCGGGTCAGCCCCAGCATTTT
TRBJ1-6,NA,NA,TRBV30,CAHGRGYNSPLHF,TGTGCTCATGGAAGGGGCTATAATTCACCCCTCCACTTT
TRBJ2-2,TRBD1,NA,TRBV5-1,CASSIRTGQTTGELFF,TGCGCCAGCAGCATCCGGACAGGCCAAACGACCGGGGAGCTGTTTTTT
TRBJ2-7,NA,NA,TRBV7-7,CASSPLTGTPKEQYF,TGTGCCAGCAGCCCCCTGACAGGAACCCCTAAGGAGCAGTACTTC
TRBJ1-1,NA,NA,TRBV3-1/TRBV3-2,CASSRQLNTEAFF,TGTGCCAGCAGCCGACAGTTGAACACTGAAGCTTTCTTT
TRBJ1-6,NA,NA,TRBV5-6,CASSLDWVGGSPLHF,TGTGCCAGCAGCTTGGATTGGGTGGGAGGTTCACCCCTCCACTTT
TRBJ1-4,TRBD1,NA,TRBV7-7,CASSFRTGGNEKLFF,TGTGCCAGCAGCTTTCGGACAGGGGGTAATGAAAAACTGTTTTTT
TRBJ1-6,NA,NA,TRBV19,CASNEQGLVISPLHF,TGTGCCAGTAACGAGCAGGGGCTGGTAATTTCACCCCTCCACTTT
TRBJ1-5,NA,few,TRBV2,CASSEEGWAGFSNQPQHF,TGTGCCAGCAGTGAGGAGGGGTGGGCAGGGTTTAGCAATCAGCCCCAGCATTTT
TRBJ2-1,NA,NA,TRBV29-1,CSARGMYNEQFF,TGCAGCGCCCGAGGGATGTACAATGAGCAGTTCTTC
TRBJ1-5,NA,few,TRBV3-1/TRBV3-2,CASSLASGGKQPQHF,TGTGCCAGCAGCTTGGCCTCGGGGGGAAAACAGCCCCAGCATTTT
TRBJ1-2,NA,NA,TRBV18,CASSPRDRINYGYTF,TGTGCCAGCTCACCCCGCGACAGGATTAACTATGGCTACACCTTC
TRBJ2-1,TRBD2,NA,TRBV3-1/TRBV3-2,CASSPLAGVRNEQFF,TGTGCCAGCAGCCCGCTGGCGGGGGTTCGTAATGAGCAGTTCTTC
TRBJ1-1,TRBD1,NA,TRBV7-9,CASSLSLGTANTEAFF,TGTGCCAGCAGCTTATCTCTAGGGACAGCCAACACTGAAGCTTTCTTT
TRBJ2-1,NA,many,TRBV7-3,CASSLMGGYNEQFF,TGTGCCAGCAGCTTAATGGGAGGATACAATGAGCAGTTCTTC
TRBJ2-3,TRBD2,NA,TRBV9,CASSKTSGGADTQYF,TGTGCCAGCAGCAAGACTAGCGGGGGAGCAGATACGCAGTATTTT